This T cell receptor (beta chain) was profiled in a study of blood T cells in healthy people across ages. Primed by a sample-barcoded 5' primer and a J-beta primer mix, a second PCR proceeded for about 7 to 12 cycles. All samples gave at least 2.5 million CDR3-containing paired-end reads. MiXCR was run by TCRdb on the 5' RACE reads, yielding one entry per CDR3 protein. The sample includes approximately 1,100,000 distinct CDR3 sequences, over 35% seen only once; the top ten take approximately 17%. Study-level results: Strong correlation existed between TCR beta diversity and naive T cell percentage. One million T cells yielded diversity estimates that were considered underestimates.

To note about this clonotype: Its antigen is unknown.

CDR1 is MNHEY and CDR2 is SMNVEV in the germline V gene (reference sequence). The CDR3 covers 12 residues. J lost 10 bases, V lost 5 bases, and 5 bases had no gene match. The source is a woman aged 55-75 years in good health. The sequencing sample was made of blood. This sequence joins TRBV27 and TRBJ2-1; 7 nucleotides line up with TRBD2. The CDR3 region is CASSPQGGEQFF. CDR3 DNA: TGTGCCAGCAGTCCGCAGGGAGGGGAGCAGTTCTTC.